Each of the 31 T cell receptor beta chains below was sequenced from the same sample in a study of PD-L1 blockade in urothelial cancer. Some clones are missing from TCRdb's copy, which holds only in-frame ones; the method was immunoSEQ multiplex PCR. The top ten hold 3.7% of the sample, which has about 30,000 clones, 85% to 90% seen once. Sequences were derived from PBMCs, sampled around atezolizumab (anti-PD-L1) treatment. The origin of the receptors is a man aged 50-60 years with urothelial cancer.

The rearrangement joins TRBV10-2 to TRBJ2-5, with no clear D. The CDR3 is made up of 12 amino acids. Germline CDR1 and CDR2: WSHSY and SAAADI. Trimming pared 5 bases from V and 6 bases from J, leaving 10 bases between. In nucleotides, the CDR3 is TGCGCCAGCAGTTCATTCGAGAAGACCCAGTACTTC. Protein sequence: CASSSFEKTQYF.

This rearrangement joins TRBV29-1 to TRBJ2-2; D is ambiguous. Germline CDR1 and CDR2: SQVTM and ANQGSEA. With 4 bases removed from V and 4 bases from J, the gap between germline ends came to 4 bases. The CDR3 is made up of 11 amino acids. The CDR3 nucleotides are TGCAGCGTTGTCAGCACCGGGGAGCTGTTTTTT. It specifies CSVVSTGELFF.

The J gene is TRBJ2-3, the V gene TRBV9; D uncertain. Looked up from germline, CDR1 is SGDLS and CDR2 is YYNGEE. The CDR3 has 12 residues. The V end lost 4 bases, the J end lost 2 bases, and 5 bases lay between the germline ends. The CDR3 bases are TGTGCCAGCAGCTCCCTCACAGATACGCAGTATTTT. This codes for CASSSLTDTQYF.

J is TRBJ2-7 and V is TRBV27; D might be TRBD1 (7 bases). V was pared by 9 bases and J by 0 bases, with 15 bases between. The CDR3 extends over 14 amino acids. Per the germline V gene, CDR1 is MNHEY and CDR2 is SMNVEV (reference sequence). In nucleotides, the CDR3 is TGTGCCAGTTGCGGGACAGCGAGCTCCTACGAGCAGTACTTC. This translates into CASCGTASSYEQYF.

This rearrangement joins TRBV10-1 to TRBJ2-3; 9 nucleotides match TRBD1. V was pared by 3 bases and J by 6 bases, with 7 bases of the junction left unmatched. Germline-derived CDR1 and CDR2 are WNHNN and SYGVQD (reference sequence). CDR3 length: 15 residues. As DNA, the CDR3 is TGCGCCAGCAGTGATGGACAGGGGAATCGTGATACGCAGTATTTT. It yields the protein CASSDGQGNRDTQYF.

CDR3 in amino acids: CASSFGGRRETQYF. CDR3 in DNA: TGTGCCAGCAGCTTCGGGGGGAGAAGGGAGACCCAGTACTTC. The genes are TRBV5-6 and TRBJ2-5; TRBD2 agrees at 7 bases. Unmatched junction bases numbered 6, after V lost 2 bases and J lost 5 bases. Germline V lookup: CDR1 SGHDT, CDR2 YYEEEE. The CDR3 runs 14 residues.

The rearrangement uses TRBV11-1 and TRBJ2-3; 8 positions agree with TRBD1. There are 15 residues in the CDR3. Germline-derived CDR1 and CDR2 are SGHAT and FQDESV (reference sequence). V was clipped by 5 bases and J by 1 base; unmatched bases: 5. The CDR3, as DNA: TGTGCCAGCAGCCAACAGGGGGATTGCACAGATACGCAGTATTTT. The encoded protein is CASSQQGDCTDTQYF.

This chain uses TRBV2 with TRBJ2-7; TRBD2 aligns across 9 bases. The germline CDR1 and CDR2 sequences are SNHLY and FYNNEI. V was clipped by 7 bases and J by 7 bases; unmatched bases: 11. The CDR3 is made up of 14 amino acids. The CDR3 nucleotides read TGTGCCAGCACATTGGGACTAGCAAATTCAGAGCAGTACTTC. It translates to CASTLGLANSEQYF.

The chain combines TRBV7-8 with TRBJ1-1, with a weak D call TRBD1 (6 bases). The germline V gene has CDR1 SGHVS and CDR2 FQNEAQ. This CDR3 region has 11 residues. The germline V and J ends were trimmed by 5 bases and 7 bases, with 8 bases remaining between them. The DNA of the CDR3 is TGTGCCAGCAGCCTGACAGGTGAAGCTTTCTTT. Protein: CASSLTGEAFF.

This clone was observed a handful of times. The chain combines TRBV27 with TRBJ2-7; D perhaps matches TRBD2 (6 bases). The germline V gene has CDR1 MNHEY and CDR2 SMNVEV (reference sequence). This CDR3 region has 14 residues. V shed 4 bases and J shed 6 bases, with 16 bases lying between them. The CDR3 DNA sequence: TGTGCCAGCAGTTCCCGGGAGAGGTTGGGCGAGCAGTACTTC. Translated: CASSSRERLGEQYF.

This clone is a singleton in its sample. This sequence joins TRBV6-5 and TRBJ2-2; no firm D call. Germline CDR1 and CDR2: MNHEY and SVGAGI. This CDR3 has 15 residues. Trimming left V 2 bases short and J 1 base short, with 8 bases between. In DNA, the CDR3 is TGTGCCAGCAGTTACCGAAGCCTGAACACCGGGGAGCTGTTTTTT. It translates to CASSYRSLNTGELFF.

V and J are TRBV5-5 and TRBJ2-1; TRBD2 matches 8 bases. Germline trimming cut 0 bases from V and 8 bases from J; bases unmatched to any gene: 13. CDR1 is SGHKS, CDR2 YYEKEE, per germline (reference sequence). The CDR3 covers 17 residues. CDR3 protein: CASSLAAAGETTYEQFF. CDR3 coding DNA: TGTGCCAGCAGCTTGGCCGCAGCGGGAGAAACTACGTATGAGCAGTTCTTC. Using reference TRBV5-5 and TRBJ2-1 for the parts outside the CDR3, the full variable domain is DAGVTQSPTHLIKTRGQQVTLRCSPISGHKSVSWYQQVLGQGPQFIFQYYEKEERGRGNFPDRFSARQFPNYSSELNVNALLLGDSALYLCASSLAAAGETTYEQFFGPGTRLTVL.

V gene TRBV6-1 combines with J gene TRBJ1-5; the match to TRBD1 covers 7 bases. V was clipped by 0 bases and J by 0 bases; unmatched bases: 2. The CDR3 spans 16 residues. Germline CDR1 MNHNS, CDR2 SASEGT. The CDR3 is CASSEAGGPSNQPQHF. The DNA for the CDR3 is TGTGCCAGCAGTGAAGCAGGGGGCCCTAGCAATCAGCCCCAGCATTTT.

This chain links TRBV7-2 with TRBJ2-1, with D hard to call. CDR3 length: 16 amino acids. The germline gives CDR1 SGHTA, CDR2 FQGNSA. V lost 2 bases and J 2 bases, leaving 13 bases between the germline ends. The CDR3 DNA reads TGTGCCAGCAGCTTATGGGCTACCTACCCCTACAATGAGCAGTTCTTC. It translates to CASSLWATYPYNEQFF.

The V gene is TRBV5-4, the J gene TRBJ2-7; 10 bases fit TRBD2. The CDR3 is 14 residues long. The ends lost 5 bases at V and 5 bases at J; junction bases unmatched: 7. Germline V gene lookup returns CDR1 SGHNT and CDR2 YYREEE (reference sequence). The CDR3 bases are TGTGCCAGCAGACCCCTAGCGGGAGTAAACGAGCAGTACTTC. The encoded protein is CASRPLAGVNEQYF.

The J gene is TRBJ2-1, the V gene TRBV7-2, with a tentative D call TRBD2 (6 bases). The germline V and J ends were trimmed by 1 base and 0 bases, with 13 bases remaining between them. The CDR3 spans 17 residues. Germline CDR1 reads SGHTA; CDR2 reads FQGNSA. DNA for the CDR3: TGTGCCAGCAGCTTAGTAGGGAGGAGAAGCTCCTACAATGAGCAGTTCTTC. Residues: CASSLVGRRSSYNEQFF.

This chain joins TRBV12-1 and TRBJ1-4; the table assigns TRBD1, which was not confirmed against the DNA. TRBV12-1 is labeled a pseudogene. CDR3 length equals 19 residues. The CDR3 spells CASSLTIQGEVVFLEKLFF. CDR3 DNA sequence: TGTGCCAGCAGCTTAACGATACAGGGGGAAGTGGTCTTCCTGGAAAAACTGTTTTTT.

The chain combines TRBV6-5 with TRBJ1-2; 7 positions agree with TRBD1. The CDR3 length is 14 residues. V lost 6 bases, J lost 8 bases, and 12 bases stayed unmatched. Germline loops: CDR1 MNHEY, CDR2 SVGAGI. CDR3 sequence: CASRTRTGPAGYTF. The CDR3 coding sequence is TGTGCCAGCAGAACTAGGACAGGTCCAGCCGGCTACACCTTC.

This clone was counted a few times. The chain employs TRBV6-1 and TRBJ2-1; 8 nucleotides agree with TRBD2. Germline-derived CDR1 and CDR2 are MNHNS and SASEGT. CDR3 length: 14 amino acids. The J segment lost 5 bases and the V segment lost 6 bases, leaving 6 bases of the junction unmatched. The CDR3 sequence: CASSFSGADNEQFF. The CDR3 DNA reads TGTGCCAGCAGCTTTAGCGGGGCCGACAATGAGCAGTTCTTC.

The V call is TRBV15, the J call TRBJ1-2; no clear D. In germline, CDR1 is LNHNV, CDR2 YYDKDF (reference sequence). V lost 0 bases, J lost 6 bases, and 11 bases lay in between. The length of the CDR3 is 14 residues. The CDR3 nucleotides are TGTGCCACCAGCAGAGAAGAAGCAAGAAATGGCTACACCTTC. This sequence encodes CATSREEARNGYTF. The full variable domain, its missing parts supplied by reference TRBV15 and TRBJ1-2, is DAMVIQNPRYQVTQFGKPVTLSCSQTLNHNVMYWYQQKSSQAPKLLFHYYDKDFNNEADTPDNFQSRRPNTSFCFLDIRSPGLGDTAMYLCATSREEARNGYTFGSGTRLTVV.

This clone was counted only a few times. The chain has TRBV7-2 and TRBJ2-7; D gene unclear. Germline V gives CDR1 SGHTA, CDR2 FQGNSA. The CDR3 contains 14 residues. V gave up 2 bases and J gave up 2 bases, with 10 bases separating them. CDR3 residues: CASSLTPGTYEQYF. In DNA form, the CDR3 reads TGTGCCAGCAGCTTAACCCCAGGTACCTACGAGCAGTACTTC.

The CDR3 DNA reads TGTGCCAGCAGCTTAGGACTAGCGGGAGGATGGCATGGCACAGATACGCAGTATTTT. Translating it yields CASSLGLAGGWHGTDTQYF. This chain connects TRBV7-8 to TRBJ2-3, with 13 bases matching TRBD2. V lost 1 base, J lost 1 base, and 8 bases stayed unmatched. In germline, CDR1 is SGHVS, CDR2 FQNEAQ. The CDR3 has 19 amino acids.

The DNA of the CDR3 is TGCGCCACCGGCGCGGGTGCTTTTCAAGAGACCCAGTACTTC. This translates into CATGAGAFQETQYF. The chain employs TRBV10-2 and TRBJ2-5; perhaps TRBD2 as D (5 bases). The CDR3 is 14 residues long. Germline V gives CDR1 WSHSY, CDR2 SAAADI. The V gene lost 10 bases and the J gene lost 2 bases, with 17 bases spanning the gap.

The chain couples TRBV7-5 to TRBJ2-7; the table's D gene call, TRBD1, was not cross checked with the DNA. TRBV7-5 is recorded as a pseudogene. The CDR3 contains 15 residues. Here the CDR3 DNA reads TGTGCCAGAAGCTTAGAGGGGGAAGGCTCCTACGAGCAGTACTTC. Amino acids: CARSLEGEGSYEQYF.

The chain recombines TRBV7-2 with TRBJ2-3; 8 bases map to TRBD2. The CDR3 contains 15 residues. Germline CDR1 SGHTA, CDR2 FQGNSA. V was pared by 4 bases and J by 2 bases, with 5 bases of the junction left unmatched. The CDR3 sequence is CASSYRAGVTDTQYF. CDR3 DNA sequence: TGTGCCAGCAGCTACCGAGCGGGAGTCACAGATACGCAGTATTTT.

The chain links TRBV5-5 to TRBJ2-2; 13 bases agree with TRBD2. Germline CDR1 is SGHKS and CDR2 is YYEKEE (reference sequence). V was clipped by 4 bases and J by 9 bases; unmatched bases: 6. CDR3 length: 15 residues. CDR3 loop: CASSRTSGSIRELFF. The CDR3 DNA sequence: TGTGCCAGCAGCCGGACTAGCGGGAGTATCAGGGAGCTGTTTTTT.

The gene calls are TRBV2 and TRBJ2-7; 7 nucleotides agree with TRBD1. The CDR3 loop spans 12 amino acids. Trimming removed 6 bases from V and 3 bases from J; junction bases left unmatched: 2. Germline V gene lookup returns CDR1 SNHLY and CDR2 FYNNEI. CDR3 bases: TGTGCCAGCAGCGGGGACAGCTACGAGCAGTACTTC. Translating it yields CASSGDSYEQYF.

This rearrangement joins TRBV4-2 to TRBJ2-7, with TRBD2 matching 11 bases. With 0 bases clipped from V and 3 bases from J, the junction kept 4 bases outside the gene matches. The V gene's germline CDR1 is LGHNA and CDR2 YNFKEQ. This CDR3 is built from 16 residues. The CDR3 is CASSQDETSGGYEQYF. The DNA for the CDR3 is TGTGCCAGCAGCCAAGATGAAACTAGCGGGGGCTACGAGCAGTACTTC.

The chain uses TRBV2 and TRBJ2-3; a possible D gene is TRBD2 (5 bases). Germline V lookup: CDR1 SNHLY, CDR2 FYNNEI. The CDR3 spans 14 residues. Between the trimmed V and J ends, which lost 8 bases and 9 bases, there was a span of 21 bases. CDR3 protein: CASWAPPPGGTQYF. CDR3 nucleotides: TGTGCCAGCTGGGCCCCTCCGCCCGGCGGGACGCAGTATTTT.

The chain carries TRBV19 and TRBJ1-4; the match to TRBD1 covers 8 bases. Trimming at V came to 4 bases and at J to 2 bases, leaving 6 bases not matched to a gene. This CDR3 is 16 amino acids long. CDR1 and CDR2 (germline): LNHDA, SQIVND (reference sequence). CDR3 nucleotides: TGTGCCAGTAGTACACCACGGACAGGGACTAATGAAAAACTGTTTTTT. Translation gives CASSTPRTGTNEKLFF.

The chain is built from TRBV7-9 and TRBJ2-2, with a weak D call TRBD2 (7 bases). This CDR3 is 18 amino acids long. Germline loops: CDR1 SEHNR, CDR2 FQNEAQ (reference sequence). Trimming stripped 1 base from V and 4 bases from J, with 19 bases between. For the CDR3, the DNA is TGTGCCAGCAGCTTAGGAGGTCGGGGGGCGCGAAGCACCGGGGAGCTGTTTTTT. Translation gives CASSLGGRGARSTGELFF.